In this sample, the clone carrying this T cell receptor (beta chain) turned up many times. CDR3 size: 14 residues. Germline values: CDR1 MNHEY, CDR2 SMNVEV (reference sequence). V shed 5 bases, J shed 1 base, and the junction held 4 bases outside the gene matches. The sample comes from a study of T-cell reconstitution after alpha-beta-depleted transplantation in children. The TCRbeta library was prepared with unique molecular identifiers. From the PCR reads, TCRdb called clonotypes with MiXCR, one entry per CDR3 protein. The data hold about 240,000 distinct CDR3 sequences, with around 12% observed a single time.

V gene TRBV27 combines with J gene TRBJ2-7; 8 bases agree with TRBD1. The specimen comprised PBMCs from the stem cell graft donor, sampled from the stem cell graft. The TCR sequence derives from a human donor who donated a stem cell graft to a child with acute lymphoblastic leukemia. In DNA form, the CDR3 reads TGTGCCAGCAGTGGGGACAGGAGGTCCTACGAGCAGTACTTC. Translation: CASSGDRRSYEQYF.